Detailed here is one TCR beta chain. Germline values: CDR1 LGHNA, CDR2 YNFKEQ. The CDR3 loop spans 16 amino acids. V lost 5 bases to trimming and J lost 8 bases; unmatched junction nucleotides: 17. This table comes from immunoSEQ multiplex PCR, and its TCRdb copy is limited to in-frame clones, with some not included. The profile shows under 450,000 clones, approximately 91% of them singletons. This sample is part of a study of blood T cell repertoires in COVID-19. Sequenced material: peripheral blood. This clonotype was obtained from a woman between 35 and 50 years old with COVID-19, enrolled during active disease. The rearrangement uses TRBV4-2 and TRBJ2-5, with TRBD1 matching 7 bases. The CDR3 here is CASSTRDSVSVGTQYF. The CDR3 region has the DNA TGTGCCAGCAGCACCCGGGACAGCGTCTCGGTAGGAACCCAGTACTTC.